This TCR beta chain was recovered during a study of early T cells in non-severe SARS-CoV-2 infection. Overall study: Unsorted whole-blood RNA was sequenced in bulk, leaving chains unpaired.

Overall study results and limits: Anti-spike CD8 responses were favored by VDJdb matching, which missed private and CD4 specificities.

This CDR3 contains 14 residues. CDR1 KGHDR and CDR2 SFDVKD come from the germline V gene. The ends were cut back, 3 bases at V and 6 bases at J, with 11 bases in the middle. In the library, individual cDNA molecules carried attached unique molecular identifiers. Each CDR3 protein gets one entry after TCRdb re-called the 5' RACE reads with MiXCR. Altogether some 60,000 distinct CDR3 sequences are present, about 7.7% being singletons, with the ten largest covering roughly 3.5%. With regard to this clonotype: Its specificity is unknown.

The sequencing sample was made of whole blood. This chain links TRBV24-1 with TRBJ1-5; TRBD1 might be the D (6 bases). This clonotype was obtained from an adult who was a healthcare worker with PCR-confirmed SARS-CoV-2 infection or an uninfected control (not recorded which). CDR3 in amino acids: CATSDAQGLQPQHF. DNA for the CDR3: TGTGCCACCAGTGATGCCCAGGGGCTTCAGCCCCAGCATTTT.